These 20 T cell receptor beta chains were sequenced from one sample in a study of cytomegalovirus exposure and HLA in healthy donors. PCR primers comprised 60 Vbeta and 13 Jbeta primers. Measured with immunoSEQ multiplex PCR; TCRdb has only the in-frame clones, and not every one. The sample lists 200,000 to 300,000 clones, roughly 81% occurring once. Sample: PBMCs. The source is a woman in her thirties or forties in good health and CMV-seropositive.

This clone was counted once. The gene calls are TRBV11-3 and TRBJ2-2, with 7 bases that match TRBD1. CDR1 SGHNT and CDR2 YENEEA come from the germline V gene. The CDR3 is 15 amino acids. The V gene end was trimmed by 5 bases and the J gene end by 1 base; junction bases not matched to a gene: 4. The CDR3 DNA follows: TGTGCCAGCAGCCCAGGGGGAGAGAACACCGGGGAGCTGTTTTTT. Translated: CASSPGGENTGELFF.

V and J are TRBV5-6 and TRBJ1-2; 8 bases are shared with TRBD1. The J segment lost 5 bases and the V segment lost 4 bases, leaving 7 bases of the junction unmatched. CDR3 length: 14 residues. Germline values: CDR1 SGHDT, CDR2 YYEEEE. CDR3: CASSMDRVGYGYTF. The CDR3 DNA reads TGTGCCAGCAGCATGGACAGGGTAGGGTATGGCTACACCTTC.

The chain has TRBV30 and TRBJ2-1; 7 positions agree with TRBD2. The CDR3 sequence is 12 residues long. J lost 8 bases, V lost 3 bases, and 4 bases had no gene match. Germline V gene sequence: CDR1 GTSNPN, CDR2 SVGIG (reference sequence). DNA of the CDR3: TGTGCCTGGAGGCGACTAGCAGATGAGCAGTTCTTC. Translating it yields CAWRRLADEQFF.

This chain joins TRBV28 and TRBJ1-6; 9 bases align to TRBD1. The CDR3 totals 14 residues. Losses at the gene ends were 6 bases for V and 10 bases for J; bases not matched to a gene: 7. Germline CDR1 MDHEN, CDR2 SYDVKM. The CDR3 reads CASREGQGTSPLHF. DNA for the CDR3: TGTGCCAGCAGGGAGGGACAGGGAACCTCACCCCTCCACTTT.

The chain carries TRBV5-1 and TRBJ2-1, with 11 bases fitting TRBD2. Germline V gene lookup returns CDR1 SGHRS and CDR2 YFSETQ. The CDR3 runs 15 residues. The junction had 2 bases not matched to a gene; V was cut back by 0 bases and J by 6 bases. Here the CDR3 DNA reads TGCGCCAGCAGCTTGGGACTAGCGGGAATCAATGAGCAGTTCTTC. It translates to CASSLGLAGINEQFF.

CDR3 region: CSAGQGGSNEQFF. In nucleotides, the CDR3 is TGCAGCGCGGGACAGGGGGGATCCAATGAGCAGTTCTTC. This chain connects TRBV29-1 to TRBJ2-1, with 11 bases aligning to TRBD1. Germline assignment: CDR1 SQVTM and CDR2 ANQGSEA. Unmatched junction bases numbered 5, after V lost 7 bases and J lost 6 bases. The CDR3 length is 13 residues.

This clone has a handful of counts. The CDR3 loop is CASSPRLAGAFQETQYF. The CDR3 nucleotides are TGTGCCAGTAGTCCTCGACTAGCGGGAGCCTTCCAAGAGACCCAGTACTTC. The J gene is TRBJ2-5, the V gene TRBV19, with TRBD2 matching 12 bases. The CDR3 extends over 17 amino acids. The junction had 8 bases not matched to a gene; V was cut back by 5 bases and J by 1 base. Germline CDR1 and CDR2: LNHDA and SQIVND (reference sequence).

Details on this clone: At one end the junction does not follow the germline gene, possibly because of a read error. The chain uses TRBV7-9 and TRBJ1-6; D perhaps matches TRBD1 (5 bases). Looked up from germline, CDR1 is SEHNR and CDR2 is FQNEAQ (reference sequence). This CDR3 has 14 residues. CDR3 protein: CSSTQAGWNSPLHF. The CDR3 DNA sequence: TGTTCCAGCACCCAAGCAGGGTGGAATTCACCCCTCCACTTT.

The DNA of the CDR3 is TGTGCCAGCAGTTTGGGGTGGGGGCTTACTGGGGCCAACGTCCTGACTTTC. It specifies CASSLGWGLTGANVLTF. The rearrangement links TRBV27 to TRBJ2-6, with TRBD1 as a possible D gene (6 bases). The CDR3 spans 17 residues. The ends were cut back, 3 bases at V and 2 bases at J, with 14 bases in the middle. Germline CDR1 reads MNHEY; CDR2 reads SMNVEV (reference sequence).

This chain links TRBV15 with TRBJ2-1, with 11 nucleotides matching TRBD2. The ends lost 5 bases at V and 6 bases at J; junction bases unmatched: 15. The CDR3 consists of 18 residues. Per the germline V gene, CDR1 is LNHNV and CDR2 is YYDKDF (reference sequence). DNA of the CDR3: TGTGCCACCAGCGTCATCAAGGGAACTAGCGGGAGAATCAATGAGCAGTTCTTC. It codes for CATSVIKGTSGRINEQFF.

The table lists this clone with a count of one. This chain connects TRBV5-8 to TRBJ1-1; 7 bases match TRBD1. Losses at the gene ends were 4 bases for V and 5 bases for J; bases not matched to a gene: 11. Germline CDR1 SGHTS, CDR2 YDEGEE. The CDR3 consists of 15 residues. The CDR3 reads CASSMMKTGPTEAFF. The CDR3 coding sequence is TGTGCCAGCAGCATGATGAAGACAGGGCCGACTGAAGCTTTCTTT. Filled out from reference TRBV5-8 and TRBJ1-1, the complete variable domain reads EAGVTQSPTHLIKTRGQQATLRCSPISGHTSVYWYQQALGLGLQFLLWYDEGEERNRGNFPPRFSGRQFPNYSSELNVNALELEDSALYLCASSMMKTGPTEAFFGQGTRLTVV.

The V gene is TRBV11-2, the J gene TRBJ2-3, with 9 bases aligning to TRBD1. Germline V gives CDR1 SGHAT, CDR2 FQNNGV. This CDR3 has 15 amino acids. V shed 6 bases, J shed 1 base, and the junction held 5 bases outside the gene matches. The CDR3 protein is CASSRTGEGTDTQYF. CDR3 coding DNA: TGTGCCAGCAGTCGGACAGGGGAAGGCACAGATACGCAGTATTTT. Full variable domain (remainder filled in from reference TRBV11-2 and TRBJ2-3): EAGVAQSPRYKIIEKRQSVAFWCNPISGHATLYWYQQILGQGPKLLIQFQNNGVVDDSQLPKDRFSAERLKGVDSTLKIQPAKLEDSAVYLCASSRTGEGTDTQYFGPGTRLTVL.

J is TRBJ1-2 and V is TRBV7-3; 8 bases line up with TRBD1. The CDR3 contains 12 residues. Germline CDR1 SGHTA, CDR2 FQGTGA. Trimming cost V 4 bases and J 6 bases; bases outside gene matches: 1. DNA for the CDR3: TGTGCCAGCAGCTCGACAGGGGATGGCTACACCTTC. Amino acid sequence: CASSSTGDGYTF.

The chain carries TRBV7-9 and TRBJ2-2, with a possible D match to TRBD2 (6 bases). V gave up 1 base and J gave up 5 bases, with 11 bases separating them. Germline CDR1 and CDR2: SEHNR and FQNEAQ (reference sequence). The length of the CDR3 is 15 residues. The CDR3 bases are TGTGCCAGCAGCTTAGAGTTGGGGAGGACCGGGGAGCTGTTTTTT. Its translation is CASSLELGRTGELFF.

The rearrangement links TRBV19 to TRBJ1-2; D unclear. The CDR3 has 15 residues. V dropped 3 bases and J dropped 3 bases, with 14 bases sitting between them. Germline V lookup: CDR1 LNHDA, CDR2 SQIVND (reference sequence). The CDR3: CASSILPPEDYGYTF. CDR3 coding DNA: TGTGCCAGTAGTATTCTCCCACCCGAGGACTATGGCTACACCTTC. Full variable domain (missing parts from reference TRBV19 and TRBJ1-2): DGGITQSPKYLFRKEGQNVTLSCEQNLNHDAMYWYRQDPGQGLRLIYYSQIVNDFQKGDIAEGYSVSREKKESFPLTVTSAQKNPTAFYLCASSILPPEDYGYTFGSGTRLTVV.

The V gene is TRBV5-1, the J gene TRBJ1-1, with D perhaps TRBD1 (5 bases). Germline V CDR1 and CDR2: SGHRS, YFSETQ. The CDR3 loop spans 14 amino acids. V was trimmed by 4 bases and J by 1 base, leaving 11 bases between them. This CDR3 is CASSPDRPNTEAFF. The CDR3 DNA reads as TGCGCCAGCAGCCCCGACAGACCGAACACTGAAGCTTTCTTT.

The chain couples TRBV29-1 to TRBJ2-4; 7 bases are shared with TRBD1. The CDR3 covers 15 residues. The J segment lost 4 bases and the V segment lost 5 bases, leaving 11 bases of the junction unmatched. CDR1 and CDR2 (germline): SQVTM, ANQGSEA. As DNA, the CDR3 is TGCAGCGTTAATGCCGGGACAGCCAATAAAAACATTCAGTACTTC. Translated, it gives CSVNAGTANKNIQYF.

V is TRBV19 and J is TRBJ1-5; D remains unclear. The CDR3 contains 14 residues. The V gene's germline CDR1 is LNHDA and CDR2 SQIVND (reference sequence). Trimming cost V 3 bases and J 1 base, with 7 bases left between them. CDR3 sequence reads: CASSMSRSNQPQHF. CDR3 DNA sequence: TGTGCCAGTAGTATGTCCAGGAGCAATCAGCCCCAGCATTTT.

The chain joins TRBV7-3 to TRBJ1-1; D might be TRBD1 (6 bases). CDR3 length equals 13 residues. With 5 bases removed from V and 6 bases from J, the gap between germline ends came to 13 bases. CDR1 and CDR2 from the germline V gene are SGHTA and FQGTGA. CDR3 nucleotide sequence: TGTGCCAGCAGCCCACAGGGCCTCGCTGAAGCTTTCTTT. Translation: CASSPQGLAEAFF.

The chain employs TRBV9 and TRBJ2-1; 7 bases match TRBD1. The CDR3 consists of 15 residues. J lost 0 bases, V lost 4 bases, and 4 bases had no gene match. Germline V CDR1 and CDR2: SGDLS, YYNGEE. The CDR3 bases are TGTGCCAGCAGCTCAACAGGGGTCTCCTACAATGAGCAGTTCTTC. It codes for CASSSTGVSYNEQFF.